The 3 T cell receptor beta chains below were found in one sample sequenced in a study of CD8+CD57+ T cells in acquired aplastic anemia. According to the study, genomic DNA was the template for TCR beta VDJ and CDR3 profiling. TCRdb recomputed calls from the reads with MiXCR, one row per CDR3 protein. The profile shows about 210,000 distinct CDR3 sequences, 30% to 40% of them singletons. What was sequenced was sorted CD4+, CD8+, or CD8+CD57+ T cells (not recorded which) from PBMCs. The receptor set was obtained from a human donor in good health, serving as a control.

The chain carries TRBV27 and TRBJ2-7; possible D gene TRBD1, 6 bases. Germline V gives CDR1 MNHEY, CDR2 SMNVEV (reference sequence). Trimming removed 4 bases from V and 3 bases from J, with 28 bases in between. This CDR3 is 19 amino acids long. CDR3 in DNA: TGTGCCAGCAGTTCACCAGGGGTTCTGGGGACGACGGACAACTACGAGCAGTACTTC. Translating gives CASSSPGVLGTTDNYEQYF.

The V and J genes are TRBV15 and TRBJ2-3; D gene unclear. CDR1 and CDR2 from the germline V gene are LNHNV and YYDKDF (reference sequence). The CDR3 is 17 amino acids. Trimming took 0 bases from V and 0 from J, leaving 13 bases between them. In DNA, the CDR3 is TGTGCCACCAGCAGAGATCGCCAAGCCCGTAGCACAGATACGCAGTATTTT. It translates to CATSRDRQARSTDTQYF.

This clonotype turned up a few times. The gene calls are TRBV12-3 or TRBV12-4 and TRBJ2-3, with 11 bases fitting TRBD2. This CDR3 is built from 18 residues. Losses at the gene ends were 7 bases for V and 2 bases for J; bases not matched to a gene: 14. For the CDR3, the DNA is TGTGCCAGCACTATAGGACAGGGGACTAGCGGAACCACAGATACGCAGTATTTT. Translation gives CASTIGQGTSGTTDTQYF.